The 23 T cell receptor beta chains below come from one sample, sequenced in a study of cytomegalovirus exposure and HLA in healthy donors. It was with 60 Vbeta and 13 Jbeta primers that the PCR ran. Some clones are missing from TCRdb's copy, which holds only in-frame ones; the method was immunoSEQ multiplex PCR. Seen here are about 110,000 clones, approximately 79% observed once, and the top ten hold 5.5% to 7%. The sequencing input was PBMCs. All receptors come from a man aged 30 to 45 in good health and CMV-seropositive.

This clone was observed a few times. V and J are TRBV6-5 and TRBJ2-2, with D perhaps TRBD2 (5 bases). V shed 5 bases and J shed 5 bases, with 12 bases lying between them. In germline, CDR1 is MNHEY, CDR2 SVGAGI. The CDR3 loop spans 14 amino acids. The CDR3 DNA sequence: TGTGCCAGCAGTCCTCTCTCGGGAACCGGGGAGCTGTTTTTT. It yields the protein CASSPLSGTGELFF.

This chain links TRBV5-1 with TRBJ2-7; a weak D match, TRBD2 (5 bases). This CDR3 spans 13 amino acids. V lost 3 bases and J 4 bases, leaving 11 bases between the germline ends. Germline assignment: CDR1 SGHRS and CDR2 YFSETQ. CDR3 protein: CASSSWTGYEQYF. The CDR3 nucleotides are TGCGCCAGCAGCTCCTGGACGGGATACGAGCAGTACTTC.

The chain is built from TRBV7-3 and TRBJ2-5, with 11 bases matching TRBD2. The junction had 8 bases not matched to a gene; V was cut back by 6 bases and J by 5 bases. This CDR3 spans 15 amino acids. Germline loops: CDR1 SGHTA, CDR2 FQGTGA. Here the CDR3 DNA reads TGTGCCAGCAGTCGGATAGCGGGGGGGCTGGAGACCCAGTACTTC. It encodes CASSRIAGGLETQYF.

The rearrangement uses TRBV6-5 and TRBJ2-1, with D possibly TRBD1 on 6 matching bases. Deletions cut 6 bases from V and 9 bases from J, with 18 bases between. Germline assignment: CDR1 MNHEY and CDR2 SVGAGI. The CDR3 has 14 residues. CDR3 sequence: CASSRDQQGREQFF. CDR3 DNA sequence: TGTGCCAGCAGCCGCGATCAACAGGGACGTGAGCAGTTCTTC.

This chain uses TRBV11-3 with TRBJ2-3; TRBD2 agrees at 11 bases. The V gene end was trimmed by 5 bases and the J gene end by 4 bases; junction bases not matched to a gene: 20. CDR1 is SGHNT and CDR2 is YENEEA in the germline V gene. The CDR3 contains 20 residues. The CDR3 bases are TGTGCCAGCAGCCCCCTCCTTGGGGCTAGCGGGGGGCCTCACTCAGATACGCAGTATTTT. Encoded protein: CASSPLLGASGGPHSDTQYF.

The chain uses TRBV4-3 and TRBJ2-7, with D perhaps matching TRBD1 (6 bases). The CDR3 covers 14 residues. Germline CDR1 is LGHNA and CDR2 is YSLEER. V was clipped by 4 bases and J by 0 bases, with 10 bases between them. CDR3 protein: CASSLDRFSYEQYF. For the CDR3, the DNA is TGCGCCAGCAGCCTGGACAGATTCTCCTACGAGCAGTACTTC.

J is TRBJ1-2 and V is TRBV4-1; the match to TRBD1 covers 7 bases. The CDR3 extends over 17 amino acids. V was clipped by 1 base and J by 0 bases; unmatched bases: 8. Germline V gives CDR1 MGHRA, CDR2 YSYEKL. CDR3 sequence reads: CASSQVFDRETNYGYTF. CDR3 coding DNA: TGCGCCAGCAGCCAAGTATTTGACAGGGAGACTAACTATGGCTACACCTTC.

This chain uses TRBV4-1 with TRBJ1-4, with 9 nucleotides matching TRBD1. Trimming removed 2 bases from V and 7 bases from J; junction bases left unmatched: 8. Germline-derived CDR1 and CDR2 are MGHRA and YSYEKL. The CDR3 covers 16 residues. The CDR3 DNA sequence: TGCGCCAGCAGCCAAATCCCGGGACAGGGTGGTGAAAAACTGTTTTTT. Residues: CASSQIPGQGGEKLFF.

The chain links TRBV6-5 to TRBJ1-2, with a possible D match to TRBD1 (5 bases). Per germline, CDR1 MNHEY and CDR2 SVGAGI. Deletions cut 4 bases from V and 0 bases from J, with 9 bases between. The CDR3 totals 14 residues. CDR3 DNA sequence: TGTGCCAGCAGTTCCCACAGGACTAACTATGGCTACACCTTC. This gives the protein CASSSHRTNYGYTF.

This rearrangement joins TRBV7-9 to TRBJ1-2, with TRBD1 matching 7 bases. The CDR3 sequence is 15 residues long. In germline, CDR1 is SEHNR, CDR2 FQNEAQ (reference sequence). V was pared by 2 bases and J by 1 base, with 4 bases of the junction left unmatched. CDR3 nucleotide sequence: TGTGCCAGCAGCTTACTCCGGGACAGTAACTATGGCTACACCTTC. It codes for CASSLLRDSNYGYTF.

This chain connects TRBV7-3 to TRBJ2-3; TRBD2 agrees at 8 bases. The V and J ends lost 9 bases and 0 bases, in that order; junction bases with no gene match: 5. The CDR3 sequence is 14 residues long. Per the germline V gene, CDR1 is SGHTA and CDR2 is FQGTGA. Here the CDR3 reads CARHSGTSTDTQYF. DNA of the CDR3: TGTGCCAGACATAGCGGGACTAGCACAGATACGCAGTATTTT.

This clone was seen only once. CDR3 in amino acids: CASSEWAATQYF. CDR3 bases: TGTGCCAGCAGCGAATGGGCAGCCACGCAGTATTTT. The chain uses TRBV6-1 and TRBJ2-3; D not certain. The V and J ends lost 6 bases and 9 bases respectively, with 13 bases between them. The CDR3 contains 12 residues. The germline V gene has CDR1 MNHNS and CDR2 SASEGT.

The genes are TRBV6-5 and TRBJ1-4; the D is unclear. V lost 5 bases to trimming and J lost 1 base, with 8 bases between them. The length of the CDR3 is 14 residues. Per the germline V gene, CDR1 is MNHEY and CDR2 is SVGAGI. The chain's CDR3 is CASSERGTNEKLFF. CDR3 DNA: TGTGCCAGCAGTGAGAGAGGAACTAATGAAAAACTGTTTTTT.

The V and J genes are TRBV6-4 and TRBJ2-5; 9 nucleotides line up with TRBD2. This CDR3 is built from 17 residues. CDR1 is MRHNA and CDR2 is SNTAGT in the germline V gene. CDR3 loop: CAKREVTGGGRLETQYF. The CDR3 nucleotides read TGTGCAAAGCGGGAGGTCACTGGAGGGGGACGGTTAGAGACCCAGTACTTC.

The gene calls are TRBV5-6 and TRBJ2-5; possible D gene TRBD1, 6 bases. TRBJ2-7 matches the DNA end more closely, so the J call is doubtful. Germline V gives CDR1 SGHDT, CDR2 YYEEEE. The CDR3 has 13 residues. The chain's CDR3 is CASSDGQNYEQYF. In DNA form, the CDR3 reads TGTGCCAGCAGCGACGGACAGAACTACGAGCAGTACTTC.

This clone has more than one count but fewer than ten. The V and J genes are TRBV5-6 and TRBJ2-5, with 7 positions matching TRBD1. Trimming cost V 0 bases and J 9 bases; bases outside gene matches: 8. CDR1 is SGHDT, CDR2 YYEEEE, per germline. The CDR3 sequence is 14 residues long. The CDR3 coding sequence is TGTGCCAGCAGCTTGGGGACAGGCCGGGCGTCCCAGTACTTC. It specifies CASSLGTGRASQYF.

V gene TRBV6-5 combines with J gene TRBJ1-5; D gene ambiguous. Per germline, CDR1 MNHEY and CDR2 SVGAGI. V was pared by 2 bases and J by 0 bases, with 8 bases between. The CDR3 covers 15 residues. The CDR3 protein is CASSYRLNSNQPQHF. CDR3 in DNA: TGTGCCAGCAGTTACCGACTGAATAGCAATCAGCCCCAGCATTTT.

This sequence joins TRBV10-3 and TRBJ2-7, with 9 bases identical to TRBD2. Unmatched junction bases numbered 4, after V lost 4 bases and J lost 0 bases. The V gene's germline CDR1 is ENHRY and CDR2 SYGVKD. The CDR3 covers 15 residues. The CDR3: CAISGAGGSSYEQYF. The CDR3 DNA follows: TGTGCCATCAGTGGAGCGGGGGGCTCCTCCTACGAGCAGTACTTC.

This clone is medium-sized in the sample. The V and J genes are TRBV2 and TRBJ1-5; D is unresolved. Germline CDR1 is SNHLY and CDR2 is FYNNEI. CDR3 length equals 14 residues. Trimming shortened V by 2 bases and J by 7 bases, and 12 bases separated the two germline ends. CDR3 coding DNA: TGTGCCAGCAGTGAACCTACGGGGTACCAGCCCCAGCATTTT. The encoded protein is CASSEPTGYQPQHF. Together with reference TRBV2 and TRBJ1-5, the CDR3 gives the full variable domain: EPEVTQTPSHQVTQMGQEVILRCVPISNHLYFYWYRQILGQKVEFLVSFYNNEISEKSEIFDDQFSVERPDGSNFTLKIRSTKLEDSAMYFCASSEPTGYQPQHFGDGTRLSIL.

The genes are TRBV19 and TRBJ2-4, with 8 bases fitting TRBD1. Germline values: CDR1 LNHDA, CDR2 SQIVND (reference sequence). The V and J ends lost 10 bases and 7 bases, in that order; junction bases with no gene match: 18. The CDR3 has 16 amino acids. The CDR3 is CATSSRDRNGWNIQYF. CDR3 coding DNA: TGTGCCACCTCGTCCCGGGACAGGAACGGCTGGAACATTCAGTACTTC.

This sequence joins TRBV2 and TRBJ2-5; D remains unclear. The tail of the sequence fits TRBJ2-7 better, so the J call may be wrong. This CDR3 has 15 amino acids. The V gene's germline CDR1 is SNHLY and CDR2 FYNNEI. This CDR3 reads CASSEALFRSYEQYF. The CDR3, as DNA: TGTGCCAGCAGTGAAGCGCTTTTCAGGTCCTACGAGCAGTACTTC.

The rearrangement links TRBV28 to TRBJ2-2; TRBD2 is a possible D gene (7 bases). V shed 6 bases and J shed 3 bases, with 14 bases lying between them. Germline V gene lookup returns CDR1 MDHEN and CDR2 SYDVKM. The CDR3 spans 15 residues. CDR3 sequence (DNA): TGTGCCAGCAGGCCACAGGGAGGGGACACCGGGGAGCTGTTTTTT. The encoded protein is CASRPQGGDTGELFF.

This chain connects TRBV7-2 to TRBJ2-1; 10 bases agree with TRBD2. This CDR3 is built from 14 residues. The V and J ends lost 5 bases and 6 bases, in that order; junction bases with no gene match: 4. In germline, CDR1 is SGHTA, CDR2 FQGNSA. CDR3 residues: CASSTSGGGNEQFF. The CDR3 DNA follows: TGTGCCAGCAGCACCAGCGGGGGGGGCAATGAGCAGTTCTTC.